Listed here are 7 T cell receptor beta chains from one sample, sequenced in a study of memory CD4+ T cells and cytomegalovirus serostatus. Assay: immunoSEQ multiplex PCR; the TCRdb copy retains only in-frame clones and omits some. The sample lists about 27,000 clones; about 78% were seen once. Single viable CD3+CD4+CD8-CD45RO+ cells were sorted as the memory CD4+ T cells. Sequencing was carried out using memory CD4+ T cells from blood. The receptors come from an adult in good health and CMV-seronegative.

The V gene is TRBV11-3, the J gene TRBJ1-1, with D unresolved. V gave up 3 bases and J gave up 0 bases, with 11 bases separating them. Germline CDR1 SGHNT, CDR2 YENEEA. CDR3 length: 15 residues. The chain's CDR3 is CASSFGLLMNTEAFF. The CDR3 DNA follows: TGTGCCAGCAGCTTCGGACTGCTTATGAACACTGAAGCTTTCTTT.

This chain connects TRBV29-1 to TRBJ2-2, with a possible D match to TRBD1 (6 bases). V was trimmed by 8 bases and J by 2 bases, leaving 15 bases between them. This CDR3 comprises 14 residues. Germline V gene data show CDR1 as SQVTM and CDR2 as ANQGSEA. The CDR3 nucleotides read TGCAGCTGTCTCGGACAGTTTAACACCGGGGAGCTGTTTTTT. Encoded protein: CSCLGQFNTGELFF.

The chain uses TRBV30 and TRBJ1-1, with 7 nucleotides matching TRBD1. This CDR3 is 18 amino acids long. The germline gives CDR1 GTSNPN, CDR2 SVGIG (reference sequence). V lost 3 bases and J lost 4; bases outside the gene matches: 20. CDR3 coding DNA: TGTGCCTGGAGAGGTGCCAGGGGGAGACGGGACGGGGGCACTGAAGCTTTCTTT. Translation gives CAWRGARGRRDGGTEAFF.

V and J are TRBV11-2 and TRBJ1-1; 8 bases fit TRBD1. J was trimmed by 0 bases and V by 5 bases; bases with no gene match: 8. Germline assignment: CDR1 SGHAT and CDR2 FQNNGV. CDR3 length: 16 residues. The CDR3 is CASSKGQGFMNTEAFF. Here the CDR3 DNA reads TGTGCCAGCAGCAAAGGACAGGGTTTTATGAACACTGAAGCTTTCTTT. Filled out from reference TRBV11-2 and TRBJ1-1, the complete variable domain reads EAGVAQSPRYKIIEKRQSVAFWCNPISGHATLYWYQQILGQGPKLLIQFQNNGVVDDSQLPKDRFSAERLKGVDSTLKIQPAKLEDSAVYLCASSKGQGFMNTEAFFGQGTRLTVV.

The chain is built from TRBV9 and TRBJ2-3; 10 bases are a match to TRBD2. The ends lost 0 bases at V and 3 bases at J; junction bases unmatched: 10. This CDR3 is 18 amino acids long. Germline V gene lookup returns CDR1 SGDLS and CDR2 YYNGEE. CDR3 residues: CASSVGLAGVGWTDTQYF. Here the CDR3 DNA reads TGTGCCAGCAGCGTAGGCCTAGCGGGAGTCGGGTGGACAGATACGCAGTATTTT.

The chain links TRBV7-9 to TRBJ1-2, with D possibly TRBD1 on 5 matching bases. Germline assignment: CDR1 SEHNR and CDR2 FQNEAQ (reference sequence). Between the trimmed V and J ends, which lost 6 bases and 4 bases, there was a span of 15 bases. This CDR3 has 14 residues. In DNA form, the CDR3 reads TGTGCCAGCAGTCGTCTCGGGACGCCCTATGGCTACACCTTC. Translating gives CASSRLGTPYGYTF. Combining the CDR3 with reference TRBV7-9 and TRBJ1-2 gives the whole variable domain DTGVSQNPRHKITKRGQNVTFRCDPISEHNRLYWYRQTLGQGPEFLTYFQNEAQLEKSRLLSDRFSAERPKGSFSTLEIQRTEQGDSAMYLCASSRLGTPYGYTFGSGTRLTVV.

The chain uses TRBV6-5 and TRBJ1-2; possible D gene TRBD1, 5 bases. The length of the CDR3 is 14 residues. Trimming took off 7 bases at V and 8 bases at J, with 20 bases between the two ends. The germline V gene encodes CDR1 MNHEY and CDR2 SVGAGI. CDR3 DNA: TGTGCCAGCAAGGCAGGGCAGCTCAGAGGAGGCTACACCTTC. It is translated as CASKAGQLRGGYTF.